One sample yielded the 20 T cell receptor beta chains listed below, sequenced in a study of blood T cell repertoires in COVID-19. The repertoire was sequenced with immunoSEQ multiplex PCR; TCRdb's copy has only in-frame clones and lacks some. Of 150,000 or so clones detected, around 81% appear once; the ten largest clones hold about an eighth. The sample comprised peripheral blood. These receptors all come from a man in his sixties or seventies who had recovered from COVID-19.

This chain connects TRBV6-5 to TRBJ2-5; TRBD2 aligns across 8 bases. The CDR3 spans 15 residues. V trimming: 5 bases; J trimming: 5 bases; junction bases outside the gene matches: 10. Germline V gene lookup returns CDR1 MNHEY and CDR2 SVGAGI. Written as DNA, the CDR3 is TGTGCCAGCAGTACGACTAGCGACATATGGGAGACCCAGTACTTC. It codes for CASSTTSDIWETQYF.

The chain employs TRBV30 and TRBJ2-7; 7 nucleotides line up with TRBD1. V dropped 3 bases and J dropped 2; count of bases not matched to a gene: 10. The V gene's germline CDR1 is GTSNPN and CDR2 SVGIG (reference sequence). The CDR3 contains 15 residues. CDR3 sequence reads: CAWRKGQPAPYEQYF. The CDR3 nucleotides are TGTGCCTGGAGAAAGGGACAGCCGGCCCCCTACGAGCAGTACTTC.

The V gene is TRBV6-2 or TRBV6-3, the J gene TRBJ2-1; 12 nucleotides align to TRBD2. Germline lookup yields CDR1 MNHEY and CDR2 SVGEGT. This CDR3 region has 19 residues. The V segment lost 2 bases and the J segment 0 bases; nucleotides outside the gene matches: 8. The CDR3 loop is CASSYLAGGVPGSYNEQFF. In DNA form, the CDR3 reads TGTGCCAGCAGTTACCTAGCGGGAGGGGTCCCGGGCTCCTACAATGAGCAGTTCTTC.

The rearrangement links TRBV11-2 to TRBJ2-7; possibly TRBD2 for D (5 bases). CDR1 and CDR2 (germline): SGHAT, FQNNGV. Trimming removed 0 bases at V and 3 bases at J, with 15 bases between. The CDR3 sequence is 16 residues long. CDR3 amino acids: CASSLDPPGTIYEQYF. The CDR3 DNA is TGTGCCAGCAGCTTAGATCCGCCGGGAACTATCTACGAGCAGTACTTC.

The V and J genes are TRBV5-4 and TRBJ2-1; D unresolved. The CDR3 consists of 15 residues. V dropped 0 bases and J dropped 6 bases, with 13 bases sitting between them. CDR1 is SGHNT, CDR2 YYREEE, per germline (reference sequence). CDR3 nucleotides: TGTGCCAGCAGCTTGGCCCACTTTCCCTCCAATGAGCAGTTCTTC. It specifies CASSLAHFPSNEQFF.

This CDR3 is CATSRDRVAGGYNEQFF. CDR3 in DNA: TGTGCCACCAGCAGAGATCGGGTAGCGGGAGGGTACAATGAGCAGTTCTTC. This chain uses TRBV15 with TRBJ2-1, with 11 bases lining up with TRBD2. Germline values: CDR1 LNHNV, CDR2 YYDKDF (reference sequence). The CDR3 is 17 residues long. V was clipped by 0 bases and J by 4 bases; unmatched bases: 5.

This sequence joins TRBV28 and TRBJ2-5, with D maybe TRBD2 (5 bases). Germline values: CDR1 MDHEN, CDR2 SYDVKM. The CDR3 runs to 15 residues. V was pared by 3 bases and J by 5 bases, with 16 bases between. CDR3 nucleotide sequence: TGTGCCAGCAGTTTGCCGTGGCTAGCTAGGGAGACCCAGTACTTC. The encoded protein is CASSLPWLARETQYF.

This sequence joins TRBV5-5 and TRBJ1-2, with a tentative D call TRBD1 (5 bases). Germline CDR1 is SGHKS and CDR2 is YYEKEE (reference sequence). Trimming removed 3 bases at V and 4 bases at J, with 19 bases between. This CDR3 contains 16 residues. The CDR3 coding sequence is TGTGCCAGCAGCTCCCGAGCGGGCAGGGCCGGCTATGGCTACACCTTC. Translation: CASSSRAGRAGYGYTF.

The V and J genes are TRBV9 and TRBJ2-3; TRBD2 is a possible D gene (7 bases). In germline, CDR1 is SGDLS, CDR2 YYNGEE. The ends were cut back, 4 bases at V and 2 bases at J, with 17 bases in the middle. The CDR3 is made up of 16 amino acids. Here the CDR3 DNA reads TGTGCCAGCAGCCCCCTGGGGGGGCCCTACACAGATACGCAGTATTTT. It codes for CASSPLGGPYTDTQYF.

The rearrangement links TRBV7-2 to TRBJ1-2; D is ambiguous. V lost 5 bases and J 2 bases, leaving 18 bases between the germline ends. The CDR3 sequence is 16 residues long. Germline lookup yields CDR1 SGHTA and CDR2 FQGNSA. CDR3 coding DNA: TGTGCCAGCAGCATAGGCCCCCCCCGAGTAAACTATGGCTACACCTTC. Its translation: CASSIGPPRVNYGYTF. The variable domain in full, with the rest retrieved from reference TRBV7-2 and TRBJ1-2, is GAGVSQSPSNKVTEKGKDVELRCDPISGHTALYWYRQSLGQGLEFLIYFQGNSAPDKSGLPSDRFSAERTGGSVSTLTIQRTQQEDSAVYLCASSIGPPRVNYGYTFGSGTRLTVV.

This chain connects TRBV24-1 to TRBJ2-1; D remains ambiguous. Trimming removed 3 bases at V and 6 bases at J, with 11 bases between. The CDR3 has 14 amino acids. Germline lookup yields CDR1 KGHDR and CDR2 SFDVKD. The chain's CDR3 is CATSDTRSSNEQFF. As DNA, the CDR3 is TGTGCCACCAGTGATACCCGGTCGAGCAATGAGCAGTTCTTC.

The chain carries TRBV7-9 and TRBJ2-7, with D possibly being TRBD2 (6 bases). The V end lost 8 bases, the J end lost 5 bases, and 16 bases lay between the germline ends. Looked up from germline, CDR1 is SEHNR and CDR2 is FQNEAQ (reference sequence). CDR3 length equals 13 residues. CDR3: CASGVSGENEQYF. The CDR3 bases are TGTGCCAGCGGGGTTTCGGGGGAAAACGAGCAGTACTTC.

The V call is TRBV24-1, the J call TRBJ1-5; no firm D call. This CDR3 spans 12 amino acids. Trimming removed 12 bases at V and 3 bases at J, with 11 bases between. The germline V gene encodes CDR1 KGHDR and CDR2 SFDVKD. CDR3 nucleotide sequence: TGTGCCCCAAACAGCATCAATCAGCCCCAGCATTTT. Encoded protein: CAPNSINQPQHF.

This sequence joins TRBV30 and TRBJ1-1, with TRBD1 matching over 7 bases. V was pared by 2 bases and J by 1 base, with 4 bases of the junction left unmatched. CDR3 size: 14 residues. The germline V gene has CDR1 GTSNPN and CDR2 SVGIG (reference sequence). In DNA, the CDR3 is TGTGCCTGGAGTTTAGGGACAGCGAACACTGAAGCTTTCTTT. It is translated as CAWSLGTANTEAFF.

The rearrangement uses TRBV11-2 and TRBJ1-1; TRBD1 agrees at 10 bases. V gave up 8 bases and J gave up 5 bases; unmatched junction bases: 11. The CDR3 length is 15 residues. Germline values: CDR1 SGHAT, CDR2 FQNNGV. The CDR3 here is CASGPDRGRWTEAFF. CDR3 nucleotide sequence: TGTGCCAGCGGCCCTGACAGGGGGCGTTGGACTGAAGCTTTCTTT.

This clone was counted a few times. The rearrangement links TRBV14 to TRBJ1-1; 8 bases are a match to TRBD1. V trimming: 4 bases; J trimming: 1 base; junction bases outside the gene matches: 5. CDR1 and CDR2 (germline): SGHDN, FVKESK. The length of the CDR3 is 15 residues. The CDR3, as DNA: TGTGCCAGCAGCCTAATACAGGGGGGGAACACTGAAGCTTTCTTT. This sequence encodes CASSLIQGGNTEAFF.

This clone was detected once. The rearrangement joins TRBV5-5 to TRBJ2-7, with a tentative D call TRBD1 (8 bases). This CDR3 comprises 15 residues. V dropped 4 bases and J dropped 2 bases, with 16 bases sitting between them. Looked up from germline, CDR1 is SGHKS and CDR2 is YYEKEE (reference sequence). CDR3 bases: TGTGCCAGCAGCGTACAGGGGGGGGGAGCCTACGAGCAGTACTTC. It specifies CASSVQGGGAYEQYF. Variable domain in full (rest from reference TRBV5-5 and TRBJ2-7): DAGVTQSPTHLIKTRGQQVTLRCSPISGHKSVSWYQQVLGQGPQFIFQYYEKEERGRGNFPDRFSARQFPNYSSELNVNALLLGDSALYLCASSVQGGGAYEQYFGPGTRLTVT.

The chain recombines TRBV24-1 with TRBJ2-3; 13 positions match TRBD2. J gave up 3 bases and V 6 bases, and 2 bases lay outside the gene matches. Germline V lookup: CDR1 KGHDR, CDR2 SFDVKD. The CDR3 length is 15 residues. The CDR3 loop reads CATSSGLAGTDTQYF. The CDR3 DNA sequence: TGTGCCACCAGTTCGGGACTAGCGGGGACAGATACGCAGTATTTT.

The V gene is TRBV19, the J gene TRBJ1-5, with 9 nucleotides matching TRBD1. CDR1 is LNHDA and CDR2 is SQIVND in the germline V gene (reference sequence). V was clipped by 3 bases and J by 6 bases; unmatched bases: 6. The length of the CDR3 is 15 residues. The CDR3: CASSMDRQGGQPQHF. In DNA form, the CDR3 reads TGTGCCAGTAGTATGGACCGACAGGGGGGTCAGCCCCAGCATTTT.

The rearrangement uses TRBV29-1 and TRBJ2-1, with 8 bases matching TRBD1. The V and J ends lost 3 bases and 8 bases, in that order; junction bases with no gene match: 12. The CDR3 has 15 amino acids. CDR1 is SQVTM and CDR2 is ANQGSEA in the germline V gene. In DNA, the CDR3 is TGCAGCGTTGAGAACCAGGGGGCCCTACGATATGAGCAGTTCTTC. This encodes CSVENQGALRYEQFF.